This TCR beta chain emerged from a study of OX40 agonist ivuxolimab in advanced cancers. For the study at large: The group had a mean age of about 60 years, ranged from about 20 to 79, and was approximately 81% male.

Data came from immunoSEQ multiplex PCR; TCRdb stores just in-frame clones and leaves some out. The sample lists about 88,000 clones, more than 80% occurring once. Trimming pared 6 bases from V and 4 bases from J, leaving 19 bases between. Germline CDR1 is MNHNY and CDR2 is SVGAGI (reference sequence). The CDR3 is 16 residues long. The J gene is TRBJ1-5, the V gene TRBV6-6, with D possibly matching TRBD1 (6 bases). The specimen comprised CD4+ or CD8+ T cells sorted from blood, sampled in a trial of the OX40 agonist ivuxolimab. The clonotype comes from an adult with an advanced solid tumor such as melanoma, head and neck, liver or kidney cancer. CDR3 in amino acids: CASRLSRGQKNQPQHF. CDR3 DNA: TGTGCCAGCAGACTCTCCAGAGGACAGAAGAATCAGCCCCAGCATTTT.